This T cell receptor beta chain was found in a study of blood T cell repertoires in COVID-19 (dated by TCRdb to 2018 to 2021). Regarding the study in general: The collaborator samples originated in the United States, Italy and Spain and spanned the acute and convalescent phases of COVID-19. Where available, HLA class I and class II types were taken from metadata supplied by the sample provider and were not determined by assay-based typing. The samples were drawn from two sources: the first 160 participants of the ongoing ImmuneRACE study, and some 1,300 subjects contributed by 6 global collaborators. The repertoires were released in a freely available public database meant as a resource for research on the immune response to SARS-CoV-2. Deeply sampled blood TCRbeta repertoires from subjects exposed to, actively infected with, or recovered from COVID-19 were included in the dataset. The material from the prospective study consisted of cDNA or gDNA derived from T cells, B-cell-depleted T cells, or PBMCs. The sample metadata nearly always contained a de-identified subject ID, COVID-19 status, age in years and sex.

To note about this clone: No cognate antigen has been identified for it. Per-base quality was not reported, and no clone a single base away is much larger than it.

The paper's findings and limits, for the study overall: How much clinical and demographic metadata was included differed by source and by participant, and the metadata was provided uncurated.

TCRbeta CDR3 regions were amplified from genomic DNA by means of the immunoSEQ Assay, a bias-controlled multiplex PCR. Processing in the source paper ran as follows. The number of nucleated cells in each sample was estimated from the amplification of reference gene primers within the assay. Sequence reads were collapsed and filtered to measure the absolute abundance of every unique TCRbeta CDR3 rearrangement. For each sample, productive Simpson clonality was calculated as the square root of Simpson's diversity index across productive rearrangements. TCRdb stores this immuneACCESS table with in-frame sequences only. Part of the clones is absent; in the studies checked, under half of the shortfall reflects unresolved V genes, and no reason is known for the rest. The V and J calls and clone size are taken from that table; D and trimming were inferred from the DNA. The sample profile shows about 220,000 clones; 75% to 85% of them were found once. The biggest ten clones account for 2% to 2.5% of the sample.

CDR1 PRHDT and CDR2 FYEKMQ are derived from the germline V gene (reference sequence). From the cysteine through the phenylalanine, the CDR3 covers 15 amino acids. CDR3 DNA only is kept here, 45 bases in frame from base 1. Ends trimmed: V by 5 bases, J by 4 bases; bases unmatched to a gene: 10. Samples from volunteer blood donors who had recovered from COVID-19 were contributed by a second Seattle source. The collaborating institutions used their own protocols to collect whole blood in K2EDTA tubes. For TCRbeta analysis, collaborators shipped samples as frozen whole blood, isolated PBMCs, or DNA extracted from either of those sample types.

This chain is built from TRBV13 and TRBJ2-5; 7 of the junction bases match TRBD1. Input material: peripheral blood. This clonotype was obtained from a man aged 35 to 55 who had recovered from COVID-19. The DNA sequence is as follows: TGTGCCAGCAGCCCAGAAGGGGGCAGAGGAGAGACCCAGTACTTC. The resulting protein is CASSPEGGRGETQYF.